These T cell receptor beta chains were read from a single sample in a study of blood T cell repertoires in COVID-19. Assay used: immunoSEQ multiplex PCR; TCRdb lists only in-frame clones, some missing. This repertoire shows about 110,000 clones, about four fifths found once; its top ten account for more than 13%. Sequencing was performed on peripheral blood. These receptors were taken from a woman aged 60-75 years with acute or convalescent COVID-19. The CDR3 runs from the conserved cysteine through the conserved F or W. Fields, in order: V gene, J gene, D gene, clone size, CDR3 protein, CDR3 DNA. A D gene is named only where the DNA matches it firmly. Clone size is shown for a subset of rows, as once, few, many or a class of expanded clone.

>TRBV7-3|TRBJ2-1|TRBD2|-
CASSLRLAGVNEQFF
TGTGCCAGCAGCTTAAGACTAGCGGGAGTCAATGAGCAGTTCTTC
>TRBV6-2/TRBV6-3|TRBJ2-7|TRBD1|-
CASSYAKRGLEQYF
TGTGCCAGCAGTTACGCAAAGAGGGGGCTCGAGCAGTACTTC
>TRBV18|TRBJ2-1|-|-
CASSPPRRGEDNEQFF
TGTGCCAGCTCACCACCGAGGAGGGGAGAAGACAATGAGCAGTTCTTC
>TRBV18|TRBJ2-7|TRBD1|once
CASSPLDRGPSSEQYF
TGTGCCAGCTCACCGCTGGACAGGGGACCTTCTAGCGAGCAGTACTTC
>TRBV5-1|TRBJ1-3|-|-
CASSLEGNSGNTIYF
TGCGCCAGCAGCTTGGAGGGGAACTCTGGAAACACCATATATTTT
>TRBV6-5|TRBJ1-1|TRBD1|-
CASTETGFSEAFF
TGTGCCAGCACCGAGACAGGGTTCTCTGAAGCTTTCTTT
>TRBV5-1|TRBJ2-2|TRBD1|-
CASSRGQGVAGELFF
TGCGCCAGCAGCAGAGGACAGGGGGTCGCCGGGGAGCTGTTTTTT
>TRBV6-2/TRBV6-3|TRBJ2-5|TRBD2|-
CASSFKPGLAGGQETQYF
TGTGCCAGCAGTTTCAAGCCGGGACTAGCGGGGGGGCAAGAGACCCAGTACTTC
>TRBV9|TRBJ2-7|TRBD1|-
CASSGGTGFSEQYF
TGTGCCAGCAGCGGTGGGACAGGGTTTAGCGAGCAGTACTTC
>TRBV5-1|TRBJ1-3|-|-
CASSLPSLNTIYF
TGCGCCAGCAGCTTGCCGTCCCTCAACACCATATATTTT
>TRBV30|TRBJ1-2|-|-
CAWSSGTPYGYTF
TGTGCCTGGAGTTCCGGGACTCCCTATGGCTACACCTTC
>TRBV4-1|TRBJ2-6|-|few
CASSQVGRAGANVLTF
TGCGCCAGCAGCCAAGTGGGCAGGGCTGGGGCCAACGTCCTGACTTTC
>TRBV27|TRBJ1-2|-|-
CASSLRAGGGYTF
TGTGCCAGCAGTTTACGTGCCGGCGGGGGCTACACCTTC
>TRBV5-1|TRBJ1-5|TRBD1|-
CASSPGTVGQPQHF
TGCGCCAGCAGCCCCGGGACAGTGGGCCAGCCCCAGCATTTT
>TRBV28|TRBJ1-2|-|-
CATTGQRASGYTF
TGTGCCACTACCGGACAAAGGGCTTCGGGCTACACCTTC
>TRBV4-1|TRBJ1-2|TRBD1|-
CASSHWGDRNYGYTF
TGCGCCAGCAGCCATTGGGGGGACAGGAACTATGGCTACACCTTC
>TRBV5-6|TRBJ1-5|-|-
CASSFGGGSNQPQHF
TGTGCCAGCAGCTTCGGGGGAGGGAGCAATCAGCCCCAGCATTTT
>TRBV7-2|TRBJ2-7|TRBD2|-
CASSLRVSGRPLPYEQYF
TGTGCCAGCAGCTTAAGGGTTAGCGGGAGGCCCCTCCCCTACGAGCAGTACTTC
>TRBV28|TRBJ2-7|-|few
CASSPRGPYEQYF
TGTGCCAGCAGCCCCAGGGGACCCTACGAGCAGTACTTC
>TRBV28|TRBJ1-5|TRBD1|-
CASSLLGQVQSQPQHF
TGTGCCAGCAGTTTACTGGGACAGGTTCAGAGTCAGCCCCAGCATTTT
>TRBV11-1|TRBJ2-5|-|-
CASSPNRYQETQYF
TGTGCCAGCAGCCCCAACAGGTACCAAGAGACCCAGTACTTC
>TRBV5-1|TRBJ1-3|TRBD1|-
CASSSGTVLGNTIYF
TGCGCCAGCAGTTCCGGGACAGTGCTAGGAAACACCATATATTTT
>TRBV7-9|TRBJ2-3|TRBD2|-
CASKPSPSGGTDTQYF
TGTGCCAGCAAACCGAGTCCTAGCGGGGGCACAGATACGCAGTATTTT
>TRBV12-5|TRBJ1-4|TRBD1|-
CASGFGGQPFSATNEKLFF
TGTGCTAGTGGTTTCGGGGGACAGCCGTTTTCTGCAACTAATGAAAAACTGTTTTTT
>TRBV27|TRBJ1-3|TRBD1|-
CASSNRGQGNTIYF
TGTGCCAGCAGTAACAGGGGGCAAGGAAACACCATATATTTT
>TRBV9|TRBJ1-2|TRBD1|few
CASSPGPGQDNYGYTF
TGTGCCAGCAGCCCAGGTCCCGGACAGGATAACTATGGCTACACCTTC
>TRBV19|TRBJ2-5|-|-
CASSIIVGKEGGKETQYF
TGTGCCAGTAGTATCATCGTTGGCAAGGAGGGTGGGAAAGAGACCCAGTACTTC
>TRBV7-6|TRBJ2-7|TRBD1|-
CASSRTRDSSYEQYF
TGTGCCAGCAGTCGAACCCGGGACAGTTCCTACGAGCAGTACTTC
>TRBV19|TRBJ2-2|TRBD1|few
CASTTTGAGELFF
TGTGCCAGTACCACGACAGGGGCCGGGGAGCTGTTTTTT
>TRBV4-1|TRBJ2-2|-|-
CASSPRRGGDTGELFF
TGCGCCAGCAGCCCAAGGAGGGGGGGCGACACCGGGGAGCTGTTTTTT
>TRBV19|TRBJ2-2|TRBD1|-
CASSGGQAGTAGELFF
TGTGCCAGTAGTGGGGGACAGGCGGGTACGGCCGGGGAGCTGTTTTTT
>TRBV5-1|TRBJ2-7|TRBD1|-
CASSLGGTAKSYEQYF
TGCGCCAGCAGCTTGGGGGGGACAGCAAAATCCTACGAGCAGTACTTC
>TRBV28|TRBJ2-3|TRBD2|-
CASSSPSSGVGSILDTQYF
TGTGCCAGCAGTTCACCATCTAGCGGGGTCGGTAGTATTCTAGATACGCAGTATTTT
>TRBV27|TRBJ1-2|-|-
CASSLASGGPDYGYTF
TGTGCCAGCAGTTTAGCTTCCGGGGGACCCGACTATGGCTACACCTTC
>TRBV2|TRBJ2-1|-|-
CASRADSNNEQFF
TGTGCCAGCAGGGCGGACAGTAACAATGAGCAGTTCTTC
>TRBV29-1|TRBJ2-7|TRBD2|-
CSVEDSGIDEQYF
TGCAGCGTTGAGGATAGCGGGATCGACGAGCAGTACTTC
>TRBV6-5|TRBJ2-7|TRBD2|-
CASSHRTSGSYEQYF
TGTGCCAGCAGCCACAGGACTAGCGGGAGTTACGAGCAGTACTTC
>TRBV19|TRBJ2-2|TRBD1|-
CASTKGQAVNTGELFF
TGTGCCAGTACCAAGGGACAGGCGGTTAACACCGGGGAGCTGTTTTTT
>TRBV9|TRBJ2-3|-|-
CASSELADTQYF
TGTGCCAGCAGCGAACTCGCAGATACGCAGTATTTT
>TRBV6-1|TRBJ1-2|-|-
CASSEINYGYTF
TGTGCCAGCAGTGAAATAAACTATGGCTACACCTTC
>TRBV7-9|TRBJ2-1|TRBD2|-
CASSLRAGGDYNEQFF
TGTGCCAGCAGCTTACGGGCGGGAGGGGATTACAATGAGCAGTTCTTC
>TRBV2|TRBJ2-1|TRBD2|-
CASSGPSGGEQFF
TGTGCCAGCAGTGGACCATCGGGGGGTGAGCAGTTCTTC
>TRBV3-1/TRBV3-2|TRBJ2-3|TRBD2|-
CASSLWTSGSGDTQYF
TGTGCCAGCAGCCTCTGGACTAGCGGGAGCGGAGATACGCAGTATTTT
>TRBV29-1|TRBJ2-1|TRBD2|few
CSVEDWGTSGYNEQFF
TGCAGCGTTGAAGATTGGGGGACTAGCGGCTACAATGAGCAGTTCTTC
>TRBV29-1|TRBJ2-5|TRBD1|-
CSVHDTGGQETQYF
TGCAGCGTCCACGATACAGGGGGCCAAGAGACCCAGTACTTC
>TRBV18|TRBJ1-1|-|-
CASSPQPPTGMNTEAFF
TGTGCCAGCTCACCTCAACCCCCGACAGGAATGAACACTGAAGCTTTCTTT
>TRBV7-3|TRBJ1-2|-|-
CASSPPDSSHGYTF
TGTGCCAGCAGCCCACCGGACAGCTCCCATGGCTACACCTTC
>TRBV2|TRBJ1-6|TRBD1|-
CASSPEGAIPYSPLHF
TGTGCCAGCAGTCCCGAGGGGGCAATCCCGTATTCACCCCTCCACTTT
>TRBV2|TRBJ2-1|-|-
CASSKQPPGLIDYNEQFF
TGTGCCAGCAGTAAACAACCTCCCGGACTGATAGACTACAATGAGCAGTTCTTC
>TRBV5-1|TRBJ1-1|-|-
CASSSRSGNTEAFF
TGCGCCAGCAGTTCACGATCGGGGAACACTGAAGCTTTCTTT
>TRBV5-1|TRBJ1-3|-|-
CASSSDSGNTIYF
TGCGCCAGCAGCTCGGACAGTGGAAACACCATATATTTT
>TRBV6-5|TRBJ2-7|-|-
CASRPGRGEQYF
TGTGCCAGCCGGCCAGGGAGGGGGGAGCAGTACTTC
>TRBV5-6|TRBJ1-2|TRBD1|-
CASSFQGAIYGYTF
TGTGCCAGCAGCTTCCAGGGGGCGATATATGGCTACACCTTC
>TRBV2|TRBJ1-1|-|once
CASSLQVNTEAFF
TGTGCCAGCAGTCTTCAGGTTAACACTGAAGCTTTCTTT
>TRBV5-1|TRBJ1-1|-|many
CASSNGQPNTEAFF
TGCGCCAGCAGCAACGGACAACCCAACACTGAAGCTTTCTTT